The T cell receptor beta chain under discussion was sequenced for a study of cytomegalovirus exposure and HLA in healthy donors. Study-level findings and limits: Per a prior analysis, the majority of TCR beta V segments were productive roughly 90% or roughly 30% of the time. Reports credit the classifier with highly specific, highly sensitive diagnosis of cytomegalovirus status.

Regarding this clone: Its target is unknown.

PCR primers comprised 60 Vbeta and 13 Jbeta primers. Assay used: immunoSEQ multiplex PCR; TCRdb lists only in-frame clones, some missing. The sample shows around 210,000 clones, around 80% of them seen only once. This TCR derives from a boy between 10 and 17 years old in good health and CMV-seronegative. The sample taken for sequencing was PBMCs.

The chain's CDR3 is CASSPNSGGSSVTQYF. The CDR3, as DNA: TGTGCCAGCAGCCCCAACAGCGGGGGGTCCTCAGTTACGCAGTATTTT. V gene TRBV13 combines with J gene TRBJ2-3, with 9 bases fitting TRBD2. This CDR3 is built from 16 residues. Germline CDR1 PRHDT, CDR2 FYEKMQ (reference sequence). V gave up 5 bases and J gave up 8 bases; unmatched junction bases: 14.